The clone carrying this T cell receptor (beta chain) was seen more than once but under ten times. The data derive from a study of identical twins. V dropped 0 bases and J dropped 4 bases, with 8 bases sitting between them. Germline-derived CDR1 and CDR2 are SGHDT and YYEEEE. This CDR3 has 14 amino acids. TCRdb recomputed calls from the 5' RACE reads with MiXCR, one row per CDR3 protein. The sample includes some 1,600,000 distinct CDR3 sequences, about 32% of them seen just once. The specimen sequenced was cord blood. The TCR sequence derives from a newborn girl in good health. J is TRBJ1-5 and V is TRBV5-6; D is unclear. The CDR3 reads CASSLAVGNQPQHF. CDR3 sequence (DNA): TGTGCCAGCAGCTTGGCGGTTGGGAATCAGCCCCAGCATTTT. The whole variable domain, remainder taken from reference TRBV5-6 and TRBJ1-5, is DAGVTQSPTHLIKTRGQQVTLRCSPKSGHDTVSWYQQALGQGPQFIFQYYEEEERQRGNFPDRFSGHQFPNYSSELNVNALLLGDSALYLCASSLAVGNQPQHFGDGTRLSIL.